This TCR beta chain originates from a study of CD8 T cells in ankylosing spondylitis. General study results and limits: A number of the motif variants had already been described in reactive arthritis synovial fluid and blood. From matched ankylosing spondylitis synovial fluid, disease-linked clones were reportedly recovered at significantly enriched levels. Clones linked with disease were CD8+ and fairly uncommon in the peripheral blood. Ankylosing spondylitis blood appeared to carry a characteristic TCR beta motif of roughly eight highly homologous variants.

As the method for making TCR beta libraries, quantitative 5'-RACE with molecular barcodes was used. TCRdb reprocessed the 5' RACE reads with MiXCR, giving one entry per CDR3 protein. The sample shows 500,000 to 550,000 distinct CDR3 sequences, roughly 12% of them seen only once. The CDR3 sequence is 13 residues long. V lost 4 bases and J lost 4, with 10 bases in between. The germline V gene has CDR1 SGHRS and CDR2 YFSETQ. The table lists this clonotype with many counts. The antigen is undetermined. This receptor was identified in a male donor with ankylosing spondylitis. The chain couples TRBV5-1 to TRBJ2-3; possibly TRBD2 for D (5 bases). Source material: blood, either unsorted or a sorted T cell fraction (not recorded which). In DNA, the CDR3 is TGCGCCAGCAGCGCGCCCGGGGCAGATACGCAGTATTTT. Translating gives CASSAPGADTQYF.